One and the same sample provided the 13 T cell receptor beta chains below, sequenced in a study of CD8 T cells in Susac syndrome. Random-hexamer reverse transcription was applied to about 0.45 to 1 ug RNA. TCRdb fed the immunoSEQ multiplex PCR reads into MiXCR, producing one record per CDR3 protein. The sample has approximately 170,000 distinct CDR3 sequences; 85% to 95% are singletons. Sequencing was carried out using CD4+ T cells from PBMCs. Source of these receptors: a human donor in good health.

The rearrangement links TRBV19 to TRBJ1-5, with 10 bases fitting TRBD1. The germline gives CDR1 LNHDA, CDR2 SQIVND (reference sequence). The CDR3 extends over 18 amino acids. Losses at the gene ends were 0 bases for V and 7 bases for J; bases not matched to a gene: 12. CDR3 sequence (DNA): TGTGCCAGTAGTATAGATCCCGCCGGGACAGGGGTAAGGCAGCCCCAGCATTTT. It translates to CASSIDPAGTGVRQPQHF.

V usage is TRBV24-1 and J usage is TRBJ2-2, with 8 bases fitting TRBD1. V dropped 5 bases and J dropped 4; count of bases not matched to a gene: 2. Germline lookup yields CDR1 KGHDR and CDR2 SFDVKD. This CDR3 is built from 14 residues. CDR3 sequence (DNA): TGTGCCACCAGTGTTACAGGGGGCACCGGGGAGCTGTTTTTT. Its translation is CATSVTGGTGELFF.

There are a few counts of this clonotype. This chain links TRBV18 with TRBJ2-1; no definite D call. Trimming removed 3 bases at V and 7 bases at J, with 4 bases between. The CDR3 runs to 11 residues. Germline lookup yields CDR1 KGHSH and CDR2 LQKENI. The CDR3 region has the DNA TGTGCCAGCTCACCGGGGAATGAGCAGTTCTTC. The encoded protein is CASSPGNEQFF.

In its sample, this clonotype was seen a few times. CDR3 sequence: CASSPGQSYEQYF. CDR3 DNA: TGTGCCAGCTCACCTGGCCAGTCCTACGAGCAGTACTTC. The chain is built from TRBV18 and TRBJ2-7; D remains ambiguous. The V gene's germline CDR1 is KGHSH and CDR2 LQKENI. The ends were cut back, 3 bases at V and 1 base at J, with 7 bases in the middle. The CDR3 contains 13 residues.

A single count supports this clonotype. The rearrangement uses TRBV4-1 and TRBJ1-1; tentatively, D is TRBD1 (6 bases). This CDR3 has 17 residues. Germline V gene data show CDR1 as MGHRA and CDR2 as YSYEKL. V lost 1 base and J lost 0, with 15 bases in between. The CDR3 spells CASSQGRGTIMNTEAFF. CDR3 sequence (DNA): TGCGCCAGCAGCCAAGGAAGGGGGACCATAATGAACACTGAAGCTTTCTTT.

The V and J genes are TRBV13 and TRBJ2-5; 9 nucleotides match TRBD2. Per germline, CDR1 PRHDT and CDR2 FYEKMQ (reference sequence). The CDR3 has 17 residues. Trimming at V came to 2 bases and at J to 5 bases, leaving 12 bases not matched to a gene. CDR3 amino acids: CASSLSPSGDRVETQYF. The CDR3 coding sequence is TGTGCCAGCAGCTTATCGCCTAGCGGGGATCGGGTGGAGACCCAGTACTTC.

In its sample, this clonotype was seen once. This chain joins TRBV20-1 and TRBJ2-7, with D unclear. The ends were cut back, 4 bases at V and 1 base at J, with 8 bases in the middle. Germline V lookup: CDR1 DFQATT, CDR2 SNEGSKA (reference sequence). The CDR3 totals 12 residues. The CDR3 DNA follows: TGCAGTGCTACCCCCTCTTCCTACGAGCAGTACTTC. Translating gives CSATPSSYEQYF.

The rearrangement joins TRBV7-9 to TRBJ2-7; the D gene is possibly TRBD2 (5 bases). Germline CDR1 is SEHNR and CDR2 is FQNEAQ (reference sequence). The V end was cut by 5 bases, the J end by 5 bases, with 13 bases between. This CDR3 is built from 13 residues. For the CDR3, the DNA is TGTGCCAGCAGCCGCCTGGGGAGCAACGAGCAGTACTTC. It is translated as CASSRLGSNEQYF.

The chain recombines TRBV19 with TRBJ1-5, with a weak D call TRBD1 (6 bases). The CDR3 is 14 amino acids. The V gene's germline CDR1 is LNHDA and CDR2 SQIVND (reference sequence). The CDR3: CATQGGREGQPQHF. The CDR3 DNA is TGTGCAACGCAAGGGGGGCGGGAGGGCCAGCCCCAGCATTTT.

The chain carries TRBV4-1 and TRBJ2-7, with TRBD1 as a possible D gene (5 bases). V dropped 4 bases and J dropped 0 bases, with 16 bases sitting between them. The CDR3 consists of 16 residues. Germline CDR1 MGHRA, CDR2 YSYEKL. The CDR3 reads CASSRSQTDASYEQYF. In DNA form, the CDR3 reads TGCGCCAGCAGCCGTAGCCAGACAGATGCCTCCTACGAGCAGTACTTC.

This clonotype was recorded a few times. This sequence joins TRBV27 and TRBJ1-6; no firm D call. This CDR3 is built from 13 residues. Trimming removed 3 bases from V and 3 bases from J, with 3 bases in between. Per germline, CDR1 MNHEY and CDR2 SMNVEV (reference sequence). The CDR3 loop is CASSLGYNSPLHF. CDR3 coding DNA: TGTGCCAGCAGTTTGGGCTATAATTCACCCCTCCACTTT.

This clonotype was recorded once. The rearrangement joins TRBV20-1 to TRBJ1-2, with 9 nucleotides matching TRBD1. The trim removed 6 bases at V and 7 bases at J, leaving 18 bases unmatched. The CDR3 consists of 16 residues. Germline values: CDR1 DFQATT, CDR2 SNEGSKA (reference sequence). The CDR3 loop is CSATTTRDRAVGGYTF. Here the CDR3 DNA reads TGCAGTGCCACGACAACCCGGGACAGGGCTGTCGGTGGCTACACCTTC.

The chain uses TRBV6-6 and TRBJ2-3; D is unresolved. This CDR3 region has 11 residues. CDR1 and CDR2 (germline): MNHNY, SVGAGI (reference sequence). Trimming took 5 bases from V and 8 from J, leaving 8 bases between them. CDR3 protein: CASSTGGTQYF. The CDR3 region has the DNA TGTGCCAGCAGTACCGGTGGTACGCAGTATTTT.